These T cell receptor beta chains were read from a single sample in a study of blood T cell repertoires in COVID-19. Sequenced by immunoSEQ multiplex PCR; TCRdb stores in-frame clones only, minus some. This repertoire shows about 24,000 clones, approximately 91% found once; its top ten account for approximately 30%. Sequenced material: peripheral blood. The receptor source for this set is a woman in her sixties or seventies with active COVID-19. Each CDR3 is given with its conserved first and last residue. The D gene is left open where the match is weak. The size of a clone is reported for some rows only, either as once, few or many, or as a class for expanded clones.

TRBV11-2	-	TRBJ2-1	-	TGTGCCAGCAGCTTGGGGGGGGGCCCGTTATCCTACAATGAGCAGTTCTTC	CASSLGGGPLSYNEQFF
TRBV3-1/TRBV3-2	-	TRBJ1-1	TRBD1	TGTGCCAGCAGCCCGCTCACAGGGGTCGGGAAAGCTTTCTTT	CASSPLTGVGKAFF
TRBV25-1	-	TRBJ1-2	TRBD1	TGTGCCAGCAGTAACGACAGGGACTATGGCTACACCTTC	CASSNDRDYGYTF
TRBV6-2/TRBV6-3	few	TRBJ1-5	-	TGTGCCAGCAGCAAGGACAAGGGGCATCAGCCCCAGCATTTT	CASSKDKGHQPQHF
TRBV6-5	-	TRBJ2-5	TRBD1	TGTGCCAGCCTGGCAGGGGGAAGAGAGACCCAGTACTTC	CASLAGGRETQYF
TRBV3-1/TRBV3-2	-	TRBJ2-5	-	TGTGCCAGCAGCCAACGCGGGGAGGAGACCCAGTACTTC	CASSQRGEETQYF
TRBV2	-	TRBJ2-3	TRBD2	TGTGCCAGCAATCTAGCGGGAACCCCCACAGATACGCAGTATTTT	CASNLAGTPTDTQYF
TRBV5-4	-	TRBJ2-7	TRBD1	TGTGCCAGCAGCTTGGCGGGACAGGGGGTGGGGGAGCAGTACTTC	CASSLAGQGVGEQYF
TRBV5-5	once	TRBJ1-2	TRBD1	TGTGCCAGCAGACAAGCCCCGGGACAGGGGAACTATGGCTACACCTTC	CASRQAPGQGNYGYTF
TRBV30	-	TRBJ2-1	TRBD2	TGTGCCTGGAGTGCCCCGACTAGCCCTCGCTACAATGAGCAGTTCTTC	CAWSAPTSPRYNEQFF
TRBV28	-	TRBJ2-2	TRBD1	TGTGCCAGCAGTGACAGGGGGGCCACCGGGGAGCTGTTTTTT	CASSDRGATGELFF
TRBV3-1/TRBV3-2	-	TRBJ1-3	-	TGTGCCAGCAGCCAAGACAGCTCTGGAAACACCATATATTTT	CASSQDSSGNTIYF
TRBV21-1	-	TRBJ2-7	-	TGTGCCAGCAGCAAAGTCGGGACAGGGAAGCCTAGCCGACGGTACTTC	CASSKVGTGKPSRRYF
TRBV18	few	TRBJ2-5	TRBD2	TGTGCCAGCTCAAGCGGACTAGCGGGGGGTCTGGAGACCCAGTACTTC	CASSSGLAGGLETQYF
TRBV30	-	TRBJ1-2	-	TGTGCCTGGAGTACAGGGTTGGGGGAAAACTATGGCTACACCTTC	CAWSTGLGENYGYTF
TRBV6-1	few	TRBJ2-2	-	TGTGCCAGCAGTGAATCTGTCGGGGAGCTGTTTTTT	CASSESVGELFF
TRBV28	few	TRBJ1-6	-	TGTGCCAGCACCTCGATAGGGGATAATTCACCCCTCCACTTT	CASTSIGDNSPLHF
TRBV6-5	-	TRBJ2-7	-	TGTGCCAGCAGTCATATCCCGGGAGCGTACGAGCAGTACTTC	CASSHIPGAYEQYF
TRBV6-5	-	TRBJ1-1	TRBD1	TGTGCCAGCAACAACAGGGGGCTGAACACTGAAGCTTTCTTT	CASNNRGLNTEAFF
TRBV10-3	-	TRBJ1-1	-	TGTGCCATCAGTGTTTCCGTGAGGAACACTGAAGCTTTCTTT	CAISVSVRNTEAFF
TRBV10-3	-	TRBJ2-7	-	TGTGCCATCAGGGCAAACTACGAGCAGTACTTC	CAIRANYEQYF
TRBV6-5	-	TRBJ2-5	TRBD2	TGTGCCAGCAGTTACGGGGGGGTGGAGACCCAGTACTTC	CASSYGGVETQYF
TRBV19	few	TRBJ1-1	-	TGTGCCAGTAGTTGGTTTGACGGGGAAGCTTTCTTT	CASSWFDGEAFF
TRBV6-5	-	TRBJ2-7	TRBD1	TGTGCCAGCAGTAGTCAAGGGACAGCCTCCTACGAGCAGTACTTC	CASSSQGTASYEQYF
TRBV9	-	TRBJ2-1	-	TGTGCCAGCAGCCCATCCGGGGGCAATGAGCAGTTCTTC	CASSPSGGNEQFF
TRBV7-9	-	TRBJ2-7	TRBD2	TGTGCCAGCAGCTTACGCGGGGGGGCTTACGAGCAGTACTTC	CASSLRGGAYEQYF
TRBV14	-	TRBJ2-3	TRBD2	TGTGCCAGCAGCCAACTAGCGGGGGGGCAGGGAGATACGCAGTATTTT	CASSQLAGGQGDTQYF
TRBV15	-	TRBJ2-3	-	TGTGCCACCAGCAGAGTCTTGCCTAGCTCCGATACGCAGTATTTT	CATSRVLPSSDTQYF
TRBV27	-	TRBJ2-7	-	TGTGCCAGCAGTTTAAGGCGGCAGGGCTCCTACGAGCAGTACTTC	CASSLRRQGSYEQYF
TRBV28	few	TRBJ2-4	TRBD2	TGTGCCAGCAAACCTAGCGGGGGGGGATGGAGAGCCAAAAACATTCAGTACTTC	CASKPSGGGWRAKNIQYF
TRBV5-4	-	TRBJ2-7	TRBD2	TGTGCCGCGGGGCGGGGGGGCCAAAAAGGCTCCTACGAGCAGTACTTC	CAAGRGGQKGSYEQYF
TRBV28	-	TRBJ1-5	-	TGTGCCAGCAGTTCCCACCGACTCGACAGTTATAGCAATCAGCCCCAGCATTTT	CASSSHRLDSYSNQPQHF
TRBV10-3	-	TRBJ1-5	TRBD1	TGTGCCATCAGCGCAGGACAGGGCGGTAATCAGCCCCAGCATTTT	CAISAGQGGNQPQHF
TRBV7-8	-	TRBJ2-1	TRBD2	TGTGCCAGCAGCTCCTCTAGCGGGTCCTACAATGAGCAGTTCTTC	CASSSSSGSYNEQFF
TRBV7-8	-	TRBJ2-6	-	TGTGCCAGCAGCTTAAATCCCCGGGGGTCGCGGGCCAACGTCCTGACTTTC	CASSLNPRGSRANVLTF
TRBV28	once	TRBJ2-4	TRBD1	TGTGCCAGCAGGGACAGGGGGTCCAAAAACATTCAGTACTTC	CASRDRGSKNIQYF
TRBV28	-	TRBJ1-1	-	TGTGCCAGCAGACTGTACACTGAAGCTTTCTTT	CASRLYTEAFF
TRBV7-2	-	TRBJ2-3	TRBD2	TGTGCCAGCAGCTTAGGCGGGGGGACCACAGATACGCAGTATTTT	CASSLGGGTTDTQYF
TRBV7-2	-	TRBJ1-2	-	TGTGCCAGCAGAAACACGGGCTATGGCTACACCTTC	CASRNTGYGYTF
TRBV5-5	-	TRBJ1-2	-	TGTGCCAGCAGCTTGTCAACAGCTAACTATGGCTACACCTTC	CASSLSTANYGYTF
TRBV28	once	TRBJ2-7	TRBD2	TGTGCCAGCGGGAGACTAGCGGGGGCCGAGCAGTACTTC	CASGRLAGAEQYF
TRBV24-1	-	TRBJ2-3	TRBD1	TGTGCCACCAGTGTCAGGGGGATTTCCACAGATACGCAGTATTTT	CATSVRGISTDTQYF
TRBV1	-	TRBJ2-3	-	TGCACCAGCAGCCAAGACCAGAGCACAGATACGCAGTATTTT	CTSSQDQSTDTQYF
TRBV19	-	TRBJ1-2	TRBD1	TGTGCCAGTAGTACTCGGACAGGGAGTTCGTACACCTTC	CASSTRTGSSYTF
TRBV7-8	-	TRBJ1-5	-	TGTGCCAGCAGCCCCTTGATGGGGGCTAATCAGCCCCAGCATTTT	CASSPLMGANQPQHF
TRBV23-1	-	TRBJ2-7	-	TGCGCCAGCAGTACAGGGTGTGGGTCCTACGAGCAGTACTTC	CASSTGCGSYEQYF
TRBV9	-	TRBJ1-1	TRBD1	TGTGCCAGCAGCGGTGGGAACAGGGGGCTAACTGAAGCTTTCTTT	CASSGGNRGLTEAFF
TRBV6-2/TRBV6-3	-	TRBJ1-3	-	TGTGCCAGCAGTACACAGGGTGCTGGAAACACCATATATTTT	CASSTQGAGNTIYF
TRBV7-7	-	TRBJ2-3	TRBD2	TGTGCTAGCAGTAGAGAAGCGACTAGCGGGGTAGATACGCAGTATTTT	CASSREATSGVDTQYF
TRBV6-5	-	TRBJ1-1	TRBD1	TGTGCCAGCAGCCCGGGACAGGGTTCCCTCGAAGCTTTCTTT	CASSPGQGSLEAFF
TRBV20-1	-	TRBJ2-2	-	TGCAGTGCTAGGGCTTTCGGGGAGCTGTTTTTT	CSARAFGELFF
TRBV5-1	-	TRBJ2-6	-	TGCGCCAGCAGCTGGGAGCGCTCTGGGGCCAACGTCCTGACTTTC	CASSWERSGANVLTF
TRBV6-6	-	TRBJ1-5	TRBD1	TGTGCCAGCAGAGACAGGGAGAGTCAGCCCCAGCATTTT	CASRDRESQPQHF
TRBV14	-	TRBJ2-1	TRBD1	TGTGCCAGCAGCTCATTCCTAGGGACAGGGTCGATCAATGAGCAGTTCTTC	CASSSFLGTGSINEQFF
TRBV2	-	TRBJ1-4	-	TGTGCCAGCAGTGAACAGAGGGATGAAAAACTGTTTTTT	CASSEQRDEKLFF
TRBV7-6	-	TRBJ2-7	TRBD1	TGTGCCAGCAGCTTAGTGGGCAGGGGGCAGGAGCAGTACTTC	CASSLVGRGQEQYF
TRBV28	-	TRBJ1-1	-	TGTGCCAGCAGGGCAGGGCCCATGAACACTGAAGCTTTCTTT	CASRAGPMNTEAFF